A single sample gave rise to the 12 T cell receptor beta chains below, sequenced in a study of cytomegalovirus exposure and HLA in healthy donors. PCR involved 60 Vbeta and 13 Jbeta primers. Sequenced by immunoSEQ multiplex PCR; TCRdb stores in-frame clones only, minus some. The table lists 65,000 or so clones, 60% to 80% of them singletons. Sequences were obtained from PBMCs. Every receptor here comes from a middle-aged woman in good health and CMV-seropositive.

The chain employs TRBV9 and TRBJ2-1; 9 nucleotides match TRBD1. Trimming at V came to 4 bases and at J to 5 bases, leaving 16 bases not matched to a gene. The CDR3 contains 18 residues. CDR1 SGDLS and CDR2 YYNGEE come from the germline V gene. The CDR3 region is CASSPIHRGLYGNNEQFF. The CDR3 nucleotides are TGTGCCAGCAGCCCGATCCACAGGGGGCTTTATGGAAACAATGAGCAGTTCTTC.

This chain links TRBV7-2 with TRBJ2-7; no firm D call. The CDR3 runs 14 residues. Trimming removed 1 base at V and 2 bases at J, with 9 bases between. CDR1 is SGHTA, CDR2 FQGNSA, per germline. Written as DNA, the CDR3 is TGTGCCAGCAGCTTAGGACACAGTACCTACGAGCAGTACTTC. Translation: CASSLGHSTYEQYF.

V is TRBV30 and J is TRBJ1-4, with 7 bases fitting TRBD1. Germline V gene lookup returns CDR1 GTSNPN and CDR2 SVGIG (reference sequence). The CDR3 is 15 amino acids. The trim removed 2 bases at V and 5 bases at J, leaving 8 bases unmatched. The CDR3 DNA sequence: TGTGCCTGGAGTATGGCAGGGGGTATCAATGAAAAACTGTTTTTT. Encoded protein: CAWSMAGGINEKLFF.

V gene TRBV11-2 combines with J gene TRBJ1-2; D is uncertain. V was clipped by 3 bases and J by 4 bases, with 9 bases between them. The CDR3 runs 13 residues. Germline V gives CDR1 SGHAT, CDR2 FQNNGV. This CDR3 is CASSFRTGYGYTF. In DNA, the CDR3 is TGTGCCAGCAGCTTCCGGACTGGCTATGGCTACACCTTC.

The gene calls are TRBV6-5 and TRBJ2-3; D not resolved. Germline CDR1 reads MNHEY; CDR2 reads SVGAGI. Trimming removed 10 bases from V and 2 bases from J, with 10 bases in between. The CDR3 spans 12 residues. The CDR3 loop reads CATRSTTDTQYF. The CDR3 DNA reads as TGTGCCACCCGAAGCACCACAGATACGCAGTATTTT.

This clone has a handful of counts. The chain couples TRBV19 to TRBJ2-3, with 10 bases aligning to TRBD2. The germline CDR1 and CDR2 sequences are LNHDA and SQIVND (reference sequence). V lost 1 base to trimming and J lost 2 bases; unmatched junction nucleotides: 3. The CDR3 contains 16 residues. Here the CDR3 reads CASSIASGGYTDTQYF. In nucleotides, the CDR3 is TGTGCCAGTAGTATAGCTAGCGGGGGATACACAGATACGCAGTATTTT.

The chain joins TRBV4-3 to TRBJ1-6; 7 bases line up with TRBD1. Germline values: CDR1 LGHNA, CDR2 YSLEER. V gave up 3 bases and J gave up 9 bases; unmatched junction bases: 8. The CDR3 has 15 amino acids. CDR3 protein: CASSQARGMVSPLHF. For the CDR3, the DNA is TGCGCCAGCAGCCAGGCCAGGGGGATGGTTTCACCCCTCCACTTT.

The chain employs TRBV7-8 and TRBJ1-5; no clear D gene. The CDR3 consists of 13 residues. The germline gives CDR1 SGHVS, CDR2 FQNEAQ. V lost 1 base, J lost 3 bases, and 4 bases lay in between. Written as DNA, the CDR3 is TGTGCCAGCAGCTTAGACACCAATCAGCCCCAGCATTTT. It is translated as CASSLDTNQPQHF.

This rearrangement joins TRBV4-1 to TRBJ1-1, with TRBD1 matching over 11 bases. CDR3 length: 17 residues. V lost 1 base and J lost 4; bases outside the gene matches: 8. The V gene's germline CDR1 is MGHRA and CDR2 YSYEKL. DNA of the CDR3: TGCGCCAGCAGCCAAGGCCGGACAGGGGGCATGAGCACTGAAGCTTTCTTT. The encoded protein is CASSQGRTGGMSTEAFF.

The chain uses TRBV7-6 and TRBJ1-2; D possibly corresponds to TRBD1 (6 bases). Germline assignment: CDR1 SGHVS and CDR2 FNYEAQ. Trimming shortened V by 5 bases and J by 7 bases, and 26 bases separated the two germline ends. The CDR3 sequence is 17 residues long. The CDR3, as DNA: TGTGCCAGCAGCCCGAAGGGGTCACGACAGGACAACATTGGCTACACCTTC. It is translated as CASSPKGSRQDNIGYTF.

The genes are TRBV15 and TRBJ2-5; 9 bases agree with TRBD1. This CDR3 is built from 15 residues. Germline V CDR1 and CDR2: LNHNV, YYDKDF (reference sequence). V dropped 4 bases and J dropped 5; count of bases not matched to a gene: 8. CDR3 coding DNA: TGTGCCACCAGCACTCCGGGACAGGGTCGGGAGACCCAGTACTTC. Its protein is CATSTPGQGRETQYF.

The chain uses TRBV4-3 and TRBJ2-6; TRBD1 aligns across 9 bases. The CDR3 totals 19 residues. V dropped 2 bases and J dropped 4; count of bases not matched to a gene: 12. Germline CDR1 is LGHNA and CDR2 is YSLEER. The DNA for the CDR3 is TGCGCCAGCAGCCAACAATGGGGGACAGGGATCTCCGGGGCCAACGTCCTGACTTTC. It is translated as CASSQQWGTGISGANVLTF.